Included here is one TCR beta chain sequence, with context. Its antigen is unidentified. This sample is part of a study of T cell responses to AZD1222 COVID-19 vaccine. Study-wide findings and caveats: CD4 TCRs associated with vaccination spanned spike, dominating at 160-218 and 743-854.

Data came from immunoSEQ multiplex PCR; TCRdb stores just in-frame clones and leaves some out. The table records 160,000 or so clones, around 94% of them present only once. Germline V gives CDR1 MNHEY, CDR2 SMNVEV (reference sequence). The CDR3 consists of 14 residues. Trimming left V 4 bases short and J 6 bases short, with 14 bases between. The receptor was derived from an adult in good health. The rearrangement uses TRBV27 and TRBJ2-3; tentative D call: TRBD2 (7 bases). The sequencing used peripheral blood, collected on day 0 of AZD1222 vaccination. The CDR3 loop reads CASSWGGLADTQYF. The DNA for the CDR3 is TGTGCCAGCAGTTGGGGGGGCCTAGCGGATACGCAGTATTTT.